This T cell receptor (beta chain) was retrieved from a study of shared clonotypes between healthy human individuals. Germline CDR1 reads SQVTM; CDR2 reads ANQGSEA. The CDR3 extends over 13 amino acids. Trimming removed 4 bases at V and 6 bases at J, with 15 bases between. Concerning this clone itself: The antigen is not known.

Positive CCR7 selection of CD45RO-negative cells yielded the naive CD8 cells, and terminally differentiated effector memory CD45RA+ cells were excluded. Study conclusions and caveats: Larger estimated richness was generally recorded for naive subsets relative to memory subsets.

Sequencing was performed with immunoSEQ multiplex PCR; in TCRdb, only in-frame clones are kept and a portion is missing. Here the sample spans about 2,200,000 clones, about 92% being singletons. The sequencing input was naive CD8+ T cells from PBMCs. The sequence was obtained from a man aged 18 to 30 in good health. Some clones in this sample may be carry-over from other donors' samples. The rearrangement uses TRBV29-1 and TRBJ1-1, with no clear D. The CDR3 here is CSVADLNGAEAFF. In DNA, the CDR3 is TGCAGCGTTGCCGATCTGAATGGGGCTGAAGCTTTCTTT. The full variable domain, its missing parts supplied by reference TRBV29-1 and TRBJ1-1, is SAVISQKPSRDICQRGTSLTIQCQVDSQVTMMFWYRQQPGQSLTLIATANQGSEATYESGFVIDKFPISRPNLTFSTLTVSNMSPEDSSIYLCSVADLNGAEAFFGQGTRLTVV.